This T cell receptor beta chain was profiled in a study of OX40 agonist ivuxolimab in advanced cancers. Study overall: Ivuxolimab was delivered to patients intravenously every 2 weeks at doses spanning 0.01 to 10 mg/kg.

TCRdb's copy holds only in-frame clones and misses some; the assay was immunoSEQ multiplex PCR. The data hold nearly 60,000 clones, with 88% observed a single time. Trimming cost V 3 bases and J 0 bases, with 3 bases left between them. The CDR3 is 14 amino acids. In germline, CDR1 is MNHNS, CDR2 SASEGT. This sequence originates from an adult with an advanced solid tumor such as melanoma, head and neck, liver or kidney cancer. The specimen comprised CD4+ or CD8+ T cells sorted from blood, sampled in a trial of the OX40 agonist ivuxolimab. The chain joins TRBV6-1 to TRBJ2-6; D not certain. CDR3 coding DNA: TGTGCCAGCAGTGATGGCTCTGGGGCCAACGTCCTGACTTTC. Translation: CASSDGSGANVLTF.